One sample yielded the 15 T cell receptor beta chains listed below, sequenced in a study of T cell responses to AZD1222 COVID-19 vaccine. Clones were sequenced by immunoSEQ multiplex PCR, and TCRdb holds only the in-frame ones, with some missing. Here the sample spans roughly 110,000 clones, 70% to 90% being singletons. The source was peripheral blood, collected 28 days after the second AZD1222 dose. All receptors come from an adult who received the AZD1222 COVID-19 vaccine.

The rearrangement links TRBV18 to TRBJ2-7, with 8 bases fitting TRBD1. V lost 3 bases to trimming and J lost 0 bases; unmatched junction nucleotides: 4. Germline V CDR1 and CDR2: KGHSH, LQKENI. CDR3 length: 15 residues. The chain's CDR3 is CASSPGQGISYEQYF. The CDR3 coding sequence is TGTGCCAGCTCACCTGGACAGGGAATCTCCTACGAGCAGTACTTC.

Only a few counts were recorded for this clone. The rearrangement links TRBV6-5 to TRBJ2-7, with a tentative D call TRBD1 (6 bases). This CDR3 comprises 14 residues. V shed 0 bases and J shed 5 bases, with 11 bases lying between them. Germline CDR1 and CDR2: MNHEY and SVGAGI. The CDR3 nucleotides read TGTGCCAGCAGTTACTCGGCAGGGGTGGACGAGCAGTACTTC. Translated, it gives CASSYSAGVDEQYF.

The chain employs TRBV18 and TRBJ2-3, with a possible D match to TRBD1 (5 bases). Trimming removed 1 base from V and 7 bases from J, with 15 bases in between. CDR1 is KGHSH, CDR2 LQKENI, per germline. The CDR3 is 15 amino acids. The CDR3: CASSPLGLGSNTQYF. The CDR3 nucleotides read TGTGCCAGCTCACCACTGGGGCTAGGATCGAATACGCAGTATTTT.

The chain joins TRBV18 to TRBJ1-3, with D possibly matching TRBD1 (5 bases). From germline, CDR1 is KGHSH and CDR2 LQKENI. The CDR3 sequence is 15 residues long. V dropped 3 bases and J dropped 1 base, with 10 bases sitting between them. The CDR3 region is CASSPGESSGNTIYF. CDR3 coding DNA: TGTGCCAGCTCACCGGGGGAATCTTCTGGAAACACCATATATTTT. The full variable domain, with the rest looked up from reference TRBV18 and TRBJ1-3, is NAGVMQNPRHLVRRRGQEARLRCSPMKGHSHVYWYRQLPEEGLKFMVYLQKENIIDESGMPKERFSAEFPKEGPSILRIQQVVRGDSAAYFCASSPGESSGNTIYFGEGSWLTVV.

V is TRBV12-3 or TRBV12-4 and J is TRBJ2-3; no clear D gene. This CDR3 comprises 12 residues. V lost 5 bases and J 0 bases, leaving 3 bases between the germline ends. The DNA of the CDR3 is TGTGCCAGCAGTCTAAGCACAGATACGCAGTATTTT. This codes for CASSLSTDTQYF.

A single count supports this clone. The chain carries TRBV19 and TRBJ1-4; D is ambiguous. CDR1 is LNHDA and CDR2 is SQIVND in the germline V gene (reference sequence). The CDR3 has 13 amino acids. Trimming stripped 6 bases from V and 0 bases from J, with 5 bases between. The CDR3 DNA is TGTGCCAGTAGGGAGGCAACTAATGAAAAACTGTTTTTT. Protein: CASREATNEKLFF. Using reference TRBV19 and TRBJ1-4 for the parts outside the CDR3, the full variable domain is DGGITQSPKYLFRKEGQNVTLSCEQNLNHDAMYWYRQDPGQGLRLIYYSQIVNDFQKGDIAEGYSVSREKKESFPLTVTSAQKNPTAFYLCASREATNEKLFFGSGTQLSVL.

The rearrangement links TRBV6-5 to TRBJ1-1; 8 nucleotides match TRBD1. V was pared by 6 bases and J by 4 bases, with 7 bases of the junction left unmatched. The V gene's germline CDR1 is MNHEY and CDR2 SVGAGI. The CDR3 is made up of 14 amino acids. The CDR3, as DNA: TGTGCCAGCAGAAGAACAGGGGGGAGCACTGAAGCTTTCTTT. Protein sequence: CASRRTGGSTEAFF.

The gene calls are TRBV6-6 and TRBJ1-2; D gene unclear. Germline V gene lookup returns CDR1 MNHNY and CDR2 SVGAGI (reference sequence). The CDR3 loop spans 12 amino acids. Deletions cut 5 bases from V and 8 bases from J, with 12 bases between. The CDR3 reads CASSTEGRGYTF. CDR3 DNA sequence: TGTGCCAGCAGTACGGAAGGGCGGGGCTACACCTTC.

This chain links TRBV7-9 with TRBJ1-5; 9 bases are shared with TRBD1. The CDR3 covers 13 residues. CDR1 and CDR2 (germline): SEHNR, FQNEAQ (reference sequence). The V and J ends lost 6 bases and 7 bases, in that order; junction bases with no gene match: 4. The CDR3 reads CASRGQGEQPQHF. In DNA, the CDR3 is TGTGCCAGCAGGGGACAGGGAGAGCAGCCCCAGCATTTT.

The rearrangement uses TRBV7-9 and TRBJ2-5, with D perhaps assigned TRBD1 or TRBD2 (6 bases each). Trimming cost V 10 bases and J 5 bases, with 20 bases left between them. This CDR3 region has 14 residues. The germline CDR1 and CDR2 sequences are SEHNR and FQNEAQ (reference sequence). The CDR3 nucleotides are TGTGCCATTTCGTTGGGGGGCGGATGGGAGACCCAGTACTTC. It encodes CAISLGGGWETQYF.

The V call is TRBV18, the J call TRBJ1-2; the D gene is possibly TRBD1 (5 bases). The V end lost 3 bases, the J end lost 2 bases, and 10 bases lay between the germline ends. The CDR3 contains 14 residues. Germline CDR1 and CDR2: KGHSH and LQKENI. The CDR3 region has the DNA TGTGCCAGCTCACCGCTACAGGAAAACTATGGCTACACCTTC. Its translation is CASSPLQENYGYTF.

A note on this clone: The junction departs from the called germline gene at one end, perhaps through a read error. The chain links TRBV3-1 (or the pseudogene TRBV3-2) to TRBJ2-7; 9 nucleotides match TRBD1. Germline-derived CDR1 and CDR2 are LGHDT and YNNKEL (reference sequence). The CDR3 contains 13 residues. This CDR3 is CASNQQGAGEQYF. The CDR3 coding sequence is TGTGCCAGCAACCAACAGGGGGCGGGGGAGCAGTACTTC.

The J gene is TRBJ1-5, the V gene TRBV19; the D is unclear. Germline CDR1 is LNHDA and CDR2 is SQIVND (reference sequence). The CDR3 runs 12 residues. The V end was cut by 5 bases, the J end by 6 bases, with 8 bases between. CDR3 protein: CASSLGSQPQHF. CDR3 nucleotides: TGTGCCAGTAGTTTAGGCTCTCAGCCCCAGCATTTT. Filled out from reference TRBV19 and TRBJ1-5, the complete variable domain reads DGGITQSPKYLFRKEGQNVTLSCEQNLNHDAMYWYRQDPGQGLRLIYYSQIVNDFQKGDIAEGYSVSREKKESFPLTVTSAQKNPTAFYLCASSLGSQPQHFGDGTRLSIL.

Only one count was recorded for this clone. The chain employs TRBV5-5 and TRBJ2-7; the match to TRBD1 covers 9 bases. The V gene end was trimmed by 1 base and the J gene end by 7 bases; junction bases not matched to a gene: 9. This CDR3 has 15 amino acids. CDR1 and CDR2 from the germline V gene are SGHKS and YYEKEE (reference sequence). The CDR3 loop is CASSLRTGVGGEQYF. CDR3 coding DNA: TGTGCCAGCAGCTTGAGGACAGGGGTTGGAGGGGAGCAGTACTTC.

The rearrangement joins TRBV3-1 (or the pseudogene TRBV3-2) to TRBJ1-2, with TRBD1 matching over 7 bases. V was clipped by 1 base and J by 5 bases; unmatched bases: 7. The CDR3 has 15 residues. Germline assignment: CDR1 LGHDT and CDR2 YNNKEL (reference sequence). CDR3 sequence (DNA): TGTGCCAGCAGCCAAGTCGCAGGGGGGGTTTATGGCTACACCTTC. Its protein is CASSQVAGGVYGYTF.